This passage covers 20 T cell receptor beta chains from one sample sequenced in a study of OX40 agonist ivuxolimab in advanced cancers. Clones were sequenced by immunoSEQ multiplex PCR, and TCRdb holds only the in-frame ones, with some missing. Here the sample spans some 100,000 clones, less than 95% being singletons. The specimen comprised CD4+ or CD8+ T cells sorted from blood, sampled in a trial of the OX40 agonist ivuxolimab. The origin of the receptors is an adult with an advanced solid tumor such as melanoma, head and neck, liver or kidney cancer.

V usage is TRBV28 and J usage is TRBJ2-3, with a tentative D call TRBD2 (5 bases). The length of the CDR3 is 11 residues. The germline V gene has CDR1 MDHEN and CDR2 SYDVKM. CDR3 region: CVSASTDTQYF. Here the CDR3 DNA reads TGTGTTAGCGCTAGCACAGATACGCAGTATTTT. Full variable domain (remainder filled in from reference TRBV28 and TRBJ2-3): DVKVTQSSRYLVKRTGEKVFLECVQDMDHENMFWYRQDPGLGLRLIYFSYDVKMKEKGDIPEGYSVSREKKERFSLILESASTNQTSMYLCVSASTDTQYFGPGTRLTVL.

This sequence joins TRBV6-6 and TRBJ2-1; D gene ambiguous. CDR1 MNHNY and CDR2 SVGAGI come from the germline V gene (reference sequence). This CDR3 spans 11 amino acids. The V end lost 7 bases, the J end lost 8 bases, and 9 bases lay between the germline ends. CDR3 bases: TGTGCCAGCACGAGCCGGTATGAGCAGTTCTTC. It encodes CASTSRYEQFF.

The V gene is TRBV7-9, the J gene TRBJ2-3, with D unresolved. The CDR3 length is 15 residues. V dropped 0 bases and J dropped 2 bases, with 9 bases sitting between them. Per germline, CDR1 SEHNR and CDR2 FQNEAQ (reference sequence). This CDR3 reads CASSLAGIFTDTQYF. For the CDR3, the DNA is TGTGCCAGCAGCTTAGCGGGCATTTTCACAGATACGCAGTATTTT.

The rearrangement joins TRBV6-5 to TRBJ1-1, with TRBD1 matching 9 bases. The CDR3 consists of 14 residues. Germline CDR1 and CDR2: MNHEY and SVGAGI. V lost 6 bases and J lost 1; bases outside the gene matches: 3. CDR3 protein: CASRGQGRNTEAFF. Written as DNA, the CDR3 is TGTGCCAGCAGAGGACAGGGGAGGAACACTGAAGCTTTCTTT.

V gene TRBV7-8 combines with J gene TRBJ2-1; D is ambiguous. Germline CDR1 SGHVS, CDR2 FQNEAQ. With 5 bases removed from V and 0 bases from J, the gap between germline ends came to 20 bases. The CDR3 runs to 18 residues. The CDR3 spells CASSLPRLRLSSYNEQFF. CDR3 in DNA: TGTGCCAGCAGCCTGCCACGCTTGAGACTGAGCTCCTACAATGAGCAGTTCTTC.

The chain couples TRBV6-5 to TRBJ2-5, with 8 bases that match TRBD2. The CDR3 extends over 15 amino acids. V was pared by 6 bases and J by 7 bases, with 13 bases of the junction left unmatched. Germline V gene lookup returns CDR1 MNHEY and CDR2 SVGAGI. The chain's CDR3 is CASSSVGLGRATQYF. Here the CDR3 DNA reads TGTGCCAGCAGCTCCGTGGGACTAGGTAGGGCGACCCAGTACTTC.

The chain carries TRBV21-1 and TRBJ2-1; TRBD2, the D gene given by the table, was not confirmed from the DNA. TRBV21-1 is shown as a pseudogene. There are 17 residues in the CDR3. The CDR3 loop is CASSKATSGSSYNEQFF. For the CDR3, the DNA is TGTGCCAGCAGCAAAGCTACTAGCGGGAGCTCCTACAATGAGCAGTTCTTC.

The chain has TRBV28 and TRBJ2-6; TRBD1 is a possible D gene (5 bases). Germline V lookup: CDR1 MDHEN, CDR2 SYDVKM. The CDR3 runs 16 residues. V was shortened by 1 base and J by 2 bases, with 9 bases between the two germline ends. The DNA for the CDR3 is TGTGCCAGCAGTTTATTCGCAGGGACTGGGGCCAACGTCCTGACTTTC. It translates to CASSLFAGTGANVLTF.

CDR3 DNA: TGCGCCAGCAGTGAGTACTTCACTGAAGCTTTCTTT. Translated, it gives CASSEYFTEAFF. This chain uses TRBV10-2 with TRBJ1-1; the D is unclear. The CDR3 loop spans 12 amino acids. Deletions cut 1 base from V and 4 bases from J, with 4 bases between. Germline-derived CDR1 and CDR2 are WSHSY and SAAADI.

This chain uses TRBV14 with TRBJ2-7; D not resolved. Per germline, CDR1 SGHDN and CDR2 FVKESK. Trimming left V 4 bases short and J 3 bases short, with 16 bases between. The length of the CDR3 is 15 residues. CDR3 in DNA: TGTGCCAGCAGCCCCCCCTGGCAGGTTTACTACGAGCAGTACTTC. Its translation is CASSPPWQVYYEQYF.

The V and J genes are TRBV5-1 and TRBJ2-1, with 7 bases matching TRBD2. This CDR3 is 16 amino acids long. Looked up from germline, CDR1 is SGHRS and CDR2 is YFSETQ. J lost 5 bases, V lost 0 bases, and 8 bases had no gene match. The CDR3 coding sequence is TGCGCCAGCAGCTTGGGCCCGGGGGGAGGGCACAATGAGCAGTTCTTC. Its translation: CASSLGPGGGHNEQFF.

The chain employs TRBV7-8 and TRBJ1-5; D might be TRBD1 (6 bases). The CDR3 totals 13 residues. Trimming took off 1 base at V and 5 bases at J, with 6 bases between the two ends. The germline V gene has CDR1 SGHVS and CDR2 FQNEAQ. The CDR3 reads CASSLDRDQPQHF. The CDR3 nucleotides are TGTGCCAGCAGCTTAGACAGGGATCAGCCCCAGCATTTT.

The J gene is TRBJ1-1, the V gene TRBV5-6; tentatively, D is TRBD1 (5 bases). The CDR3 is 12 amino acids. The germline CDR1 and CDR2 sequences are SGHDT and YYEEEE. Trimming removed 4 bases from V and 11 bases from J, with 15 bases in between. The CDR3 region is CASSPGALGAFF. The CDR3 DNA follows: TGTGCCAGCAGCCCCGGGGCCCTTGGGGCTTTCTTT.

This chain uses TRBV7-2 with TRBJ1-1; the D gene is possibly TRBD1 (6 bases). The germline CDR1 and CDR2 sequences are SGHTA and FQGNSA. The CDR3 extends over 16 amino acids. The V end lost 5 bases, the J end lost 1 base, and 17 bases lay between the germline ends. The CDR3, as DNA: TGTGCCAGCAGCCCGAGGGGGGGCGTTACGAACACTGAAGCTTTCTTT. This translates into CASSPRGGVTNTEAFF.

This sequence joins TRBV2 and TRBJ2-5, with TRBD1 matching over 9 bases. Germline CDR1 is SNHLY and CDR2 is FYNNEI. The CDR3 totals 13 residues. V trimming: 7 bases; J trimming: 5 bases; junction bases outside the gene matches: 5. This CDR3 is CASKQGAEETQYF. DNA for the CDR3: TGTGCCAGCAAACAGGGGGCGGAGGAGACCCAGTACTTC.

The chain combines TRBV6-1 with TRBJ2-3; D might be TRBD1 (6 bases). V was cut by 6 bases and J by 3 bases, with 16 bases left in between. CDR3 length: 15 residues. Germline CDR1 MNHNS, CDR2 SASEGT. The CDR3 bases are TGTGCCAGCAGAGTAAGGGGGAGTAGGACAGATACGCAGTATTTT. Residues: CASRVRGSRTDTQYF.

The chain recombines TRBV6-6 with TRBJ2-7; TRBD2 aligns across 7 bases. CDR3 length equals 14 residues. Germline values: CDR1 MNHNY, CDR2 SVGAGI (reference sequence). The trim removed 6 bases at V and 4 bases at J, leaving 9 bases unmatched. CDR3 loop: CASRTGGPGYEQYF. As DNA, the CDR3 is TGTGCCAGCAGGACGGGAGGTCCCGGGTACGAGCAGTACTTC.

The chain employs TRBV19 and TRBJ2-7, with 8 bases aligning to TRBD1. Trimming at V came to 6 bases and at J to 3 bases, leaving 10 bases not matched to a gene. In germline, CDR1 is LNHDA, CDR2 SQIVND (reference sequence). The CDR3 spans 15 residues. CDR3 protein: CASRQTGVRFYEQYF. The CDR3, as DNA: TGTGCCAGTAGGCAGACAGGGGTTCGTTTCTACGAGCAGTACTTC.

This chain joins TRBV9 and TRBJ2-1; maybe TRBD2 (6 bases). The V gene lost 3 bases and the J gene lost 2 bases, with 9 bases spanning the gap. Germline V gene sequence: CDR1 SGDLS, CDR2 YYNGEE. CDR3 length: 14 amino acids. The DNA for the CDR3 is TGTGCCAGCAGCGAAGGCGGGGCCTACAATGAGCAGTTCTTC. It encodes CASSEGGAYNEQFF.

The rearrangement links TRBV5-6 to TRBJ1-1; maybe TRBD1 (5 bases). This CDR3 comprises 15 residues. Germline CDR1 reads SGHDT; CDR2 reads YYEEEE. Between the trimmed V and J ends, which lost 0 bases and 1 base, there was a span of 10 bases. CDR3 region: CASSLAFGANTEAFF. CDR3 coding DNA: TGTGCCAGCAGCTTGGCCTTTGGGGCGAACACTGAAGCTTTCTTT.